This is a list of T cell receptor beta chains from one sample in a study of control samples from healthy donors and cancer patients. The table came from immunoSEQ multiplex PCR; TCRdb's copy has only in-frame clones and leaves some out. Of 150,000 to 180,000 clones detected, roughly 93% appear once; the ten largest clones hold over 2%. The sample was blood. These receptors originate from a middle-aged man in good health. Both conserved end residues are part of each CDR3. Fields, in order: D gene, V gene, clone size, J gene, CDR3 DNA, CDR3 protein. D genes are given only for firm matches. Expanded clones get a size class; other rows say once, few or many, or leave the size out.

>NA|TRBV4-2|NA|TRBJ2-7
TGTGCCAGCAGCCATCCCAACGGCGCGTTCGACGAGCAGTACTTC
CASSHPNGAFDEQYF
>NA|TRBV19|NA|TRBJ1-5
TGTGCCAGTAGTCCCTTTCGGGGGCTAGAGCAGCCCCAGCATTTT
CASSPFRGLEQPQHF
>NA|TRBV28|few|TRBJ1-6
TGTGCCAGCAGTTACCCCGGGACAACAAATTCACCCCTCCACTTT
CASSYPGTTNSPLHF
>TRBD1|TRBV6-5|NA|TRBJ1-1
TGTGCCAGCAGTTACGGCCAGGGGGCGCGAGCTTTCTTT
CASSYGQGARAFF
>NA|TRBV18|NA|TRBJ1-3
TGTGCCAGCTCACCACGGCCAGGGGATTCTGGAAACACCATATATTTT
CASSPRPGDSGNTIYF
>TRBD1|TRBV2|NA|TRBJ1-5
TGTGCCAGCAGGAAGGACAGGACAGGCAATCAGCCCCAGCATTTT
CASRKDRTGNQPQHF
>TRBD1|TRBV4-2|NA|TRBJ1-2
TGTGCCAGCAGCCAAGGGGACAGGGAGAACTATGGCTACACCTTC
CASSQGDRENYGYTF
>TRBD2|TRBV28|NA|TRBJ2-1
TGTGCCAGCAGTCCAAGTAGCGGGAGCCATGAGCAGTTCTTC
CASSPSSGSHEQFF
>TRBD1|TRBV10-3|NA|TRBJ1-1
TGTGCCATCAGCACAGGGGAAGGGAACACTGAAGCTTTCTTT
CAISTGEGNTEAFF
>NA|TRBV4-2|NA|TRBJ2-7
TGTGCCAGCAGCCAAGGGGATTCCTACGAGCAGTACTTC
CASSQGDSYEQYF
>TRBD2|TRBV7-9|NA|TRBJ2-3
TGTGCCAGCAGCCTAGGGCCTAGCGGGAGGCTAGTAAATACGCAGTATTTT
CASSLGPSGRLVNTQYF
>NA|TRBV21-1|NA|TRBJ1-1
TGTGCCAGCAGCAAAATGCCCTCAAGACAGTACCCTGAAGCTTTCTTT
CASSKMPSRQYPEAFF
>TRBD1|TRBV10-1|NA|TRBJ2-3
TGCGCCAGCAGGGCCGGGACAGGGAATTGGGATACGCAGTATTTT
CASRAGTGNWDTQYF
>NA|TRBV10-3|NA|TRBJ2-7
TGTGCCATCAGTGAGTCGTCCTACGAGCAGTACTTC
CAISESSYEQYF
>TRBD2|TRBV15|once|TRBJ2-2
TGTGCCACCAGCAGAATTGCGGGAGTGAGGAACACCGGGGAGCTGTTTTTT
CATSRIAGVRNTGELFF
>NA|TRBV19|NA|TRBJ2-5
TGTGCCAGTAGTCACCTCCTCCGAGGTCCCCAAGAGACCCAGTACTTC
CASSHLLRGPQETQYF
>TRBD1|TRBV5-1|NA|TRBJ2-1
TGCGCCAGCAGCTTCCCCGGGACAGTCGTCGGCAATGAGCAGTTCTTC
CASSFPGTVVGNEQFF
>NA|TRBV27|NA|TRBJ1-2
TGTGCCAGCAGTCTAAAACCGGGACGGAGATTCTATGGCTACACCTTC
CASSLKPGRRFYGYTF
>NA|TRBV5-1|NA|TRBJ1-1
TGCGCCAGCAGCTCCATTAGTTGGAAGGACACTGAAGCTTTCTTT
CASSSISWKDTEAFF
>NA|TRBV15|NA|TRBJ1-1
TGTGCCACCAGCCCCCCGGTAGTGAACACTGAAGCTTTCTTT
CATSPPVVNTEAFF